The 15 T cell receptor beta chains given below trace back to one sample, sequenced in a study of cytomegalovirus exposure and HLA in healthy donors. The primer mix had 60 Vbeta and 13 Jbeta primers. Generated by immunoSEQ multiplex PCR, the TCRdb table keeps only in-frame clones and is missing some. The sample lists some 180,000 clones, roughly four fifths occurring once. What was sequenced was PBMCs. Receptors originate from a man between 18 and 35 years old in good health and CMV-seronegative.

This rearrangement joins TRBV28 to TRBJ2-7, with 9 positions matching TRBD2. Germline CDR1 and CDR2: MDHEN and SYDVKM. The CDR3 contains 16 residues. The junction had 7 bases not matched to a gene; V was cut back by 2 bases and J by 2 bases. CDR3 sequence reads: CASSLNVAGATYEQYF. CDR3 nucleotides: TGTGCCAGCAGTTTAAACGTAGCGGGAGCCACCTACGAGCAGTACTTC.

This chain links TRBV7-9 with TRBJ1-1, with D unclear. This CDR3 spans 14 amino acids. V was trimmed by 2 bases and J by 1 base, leaving 8 bases between them. Germline CDR1 and CDR2: SEHNR and FQNEAQ (reference sequence). In nucleotides, the CDR3 is TGTGCCAGCAGCTTATCCGTCTGGAACACTGAAGCTTTCTTT. As protein: CASSLSVWNTEAFF.

This chain joins TRBV19 and TRBJ1-5; D perhaps matches TRBD1 (5 bases). The CDR3 loop spans 18 amino acids. Trimming stripped 2 bases from V and 1 base from J, with 18 bases between. Germline V gene sequence: CDR1 LNHDA, CDR2 SQIVND (reference sequence). CDR3 amino acids: CASSIRQGVDGSNQPQHF. The CDR3 coding sequence is TGTGCCAGTAGTATAAGGCAGGGCGTAGACGGGAGCAATCAGCCCCAGCATTTT.

The CDR3 here is CASSLRQGSLTDTQYF. In DNA, the CDR3 is TGTGCCAGCAGCCTAAGACAGGGGTCCCTCACAGATACGCAGTATTTT. The chain links TRBV9 to TRBJ2-3, with TRBD1 matching 8 bases. The V gene's germline CDR1 is SGDLS and CDR2 YYNGEE. The CDR3 has 16 amino acids. V gave up 4 bases and J gave up 2 bases; unmatched junction bases: 9.

The CDR3 loop reads CASSYSGQGYEKLFF. CDR3 nucleotides: TGTGCCAGCAGTTACTCGGGACAGGGGTATGAAAAACTGTTTTTT. This chain joins TRBV6-5 and TRBJ1-4; 10 nucleotides agree with TRBD1. The V segment lost 0 bases and the J segment 6 bases; nucleotides outside the gene matches: 1. This CDR3 is built from 15 residues. Germline CDR1 reads MNHEY; CDR2 reads SVGAGI.

The genes are TRBV5-4 and TRBJ1-4; no firm D call. V lost 3 bases and J 0 bases, leaving 3 bases between the germline ends. The V gene's germline CDR1 is SGHNT and CDR2 YYREEE (reference sequence). The CDR3 extends over 13 amino acids. The CDR3 region is CASSSTTNEKLFF. The CDR3 DNA is TGTGCCAGCAGCTCTACAACTAATGAAAAACTGTTTTTT.

This chain uses TRBV28 with TRBJ2-7; D remains unclear. The CDR3 is 12 residues long. V lost 5 bases and J 3 bases, leaving 8 bases between the germline ends. Germline loops: CDR1 MDHEN, CDR2 SYDVKM. CDR3 DNA: TGTGCCAGCAGTCTCCCTTTCTACGAGCAGTACTTC. Encoded protein: CASSLPFYEQYF.

The chain uses TRBV19 and TRBJ2-1, with TRBD2 matching over 15 bases. CDR1 LNHDA and CDR2 SQIVND come from the germline V gene (reference sequence). The V gene end was trimmed by 5 bases and the J gene end by 6 bases; junction bases not matched to a gene: 11. The length of the CDR3 is 18 residues. DNA for the CDR3: TGTGCCAGTAGTTTTCTTGGGACTAGCGGGGGGATGCCCAATGAGCAGTTCTTC. Its translation: CASSFLGTSGGMPNEQFF.

This chain links TRBV4-2 with TRBJ2-5; no firm D call. The V end was cut by 5 bases, the J end by 1 base, with 8 bases between. The germline gives CDR1 LGHNA, CDR2 YNFKEQ. There are 13 residues in the CDR3. CDR3 loop: CASSTSSQETQYF. As DNA, the CDR3 is TGTGCCAGCAGCACCTCTAGCCAAGAGACCCAGTACTTC.

The chain employs TRBV21-1 and TRBJ1-2. TRBV21-1 is a known pseudogene. The CDR3 length is 17 residues. CDR3 in DNA: TGTGCCAGCAGCAAAGCCCTAGCGGGAGTACCGCCCTATGGCTACACCTTC. Its protein product is CASSKALAGVPPYGYTF.

The chain has TRBV30 and TRBJ2-3; 9 bases map to TRBD1. The V gene end was trimmed by 6 bases and the J gene end by 5 bases; junction bases not matched to a gene: 6. CDR1 is GTSNPN, CDR2 SVGIG, per germline (reference sequence). The CDR3 runs to 13 residues. CDR3 amino acids: CACTGGARDTQYF. Written as DNA, the CDR3 is TGTGCCTGCACAGGGGGCGCCAGAGATACGCAGTATTTT.

The V call is TRBV5-1, the J call TRBJ2-7; TRBD1 aligns across 7 bases. CDR3 length: 15 residues. Germline CDR1 SGHRS, CDR2 YFSETQ. Trimming cost V 4 bases and J 0 bases; bases outside gene matches: 7. In nucleotides, the CDR3 is TGCGCCAGCAGCCTAGGCCGGGACAGCTCCTACGAGCAGTACTTC. Its translation is CASSLGRDSSYEQYF.

The rearrangement joins TRBV5-3 to TRBJ1-5; the match to TRBD1 covers 7 bases. TRBV5-3 qualifies as an ORF whose function is uncertain. The CDR3 spans 18 residues. With 0 bases clipped from V and 0 bases from J, the junction kept 9 bases outside the gene matches. CDR3 sequence reads: CARSLDSQGPYSNQPQHF. CDR3 bases: TGTGCCAGAAGCTTGGATTCACAGGGGCCCTATAGCAATCAGCCCCAGCATTTT.

The V and J genes are TRBV9 and TRBJ2-7; 11 bases agree with TRBD1. Germline V gives CDR1 SGDLS, CDR2 YYNGEE. V shed 4 bases, J shed 2 bases, and the junction held 8 bases outside the gene matches. The CDR3 totals 16 residues. The chain's CDR3 is CASSKNPGQGAYEQYF. For the CDR3, the DNA is TGTGCCAGCAGCAAGAACCCGGGACAGGGGGCCTACGAGCAGTACTTC.

The chain links TRBV5-6 to TRBJ1-2, with D perhaps matching TRBD1 (6 bases). Germline V gene data show CDR1 as SGHDT and CDR2 as YYEEEE. CDR3 length: 14 amino acids. The germline V and J ends were trimmed by 5 bases and 6 bases, with 17 bases remaining between them. The CDR3 bases are TGTGCCAGCAGTAATGGCGGGGGGCGAAATGGCTACACCTTC. This gives the protein CASSNGGGRNGYTF. The full variable domain, with the rest looked up from reference TRBV5-6 and TRBJ1-2, is DAGVTQSPTHLIKTRGQQVTLRCSPKSGHDTVSWYQQALGQGPQFIFQYYEEEERQRGNFPDRFSGHQFPNYSSELNVNALLLGDSALYLCASSNGGGRNGYTFGSGTRLTVV.